This TCR beta chain emerged from a study of identical twins' blood T cells. The V and J ends lost 6 bases and 3 bases respectively, with 26 bases between them. Germline V CDR1 and CDR2: DFQATT, SNEGSKA (reference sequence). The CDR3 extends over 17 amino acids. Each TCR cDNA library carried sample-specific barcodes on both ends. The authors' processing: Each library had 2.2 to 3.6 million CDR3 reads and about 85,000 to nearly 550,000 clonotypes. MiXCR was run by TCRdb on the 5' RACE reads, yielding one entry per CDR3 protein. These V and J calls originate from TCRdb's pipeline instead of the authors' own analysis. This table has 400,000 or so distinct CDR3 sequences, over 25% appearing once.

This TCR was recovered from a woman between 18 and 55 years old in good health. The rearrangement links TRBV20-1 to TRBJ1-2, with no clear D. What was sequenced was PBMCs. For the CDR3, the DNA is TGCAGTGCAATATCCCCTGGCGTTGCTAATTTTGACTATGGCTACACCTTC. Residues: CSAISPGVANFDYGYTF.